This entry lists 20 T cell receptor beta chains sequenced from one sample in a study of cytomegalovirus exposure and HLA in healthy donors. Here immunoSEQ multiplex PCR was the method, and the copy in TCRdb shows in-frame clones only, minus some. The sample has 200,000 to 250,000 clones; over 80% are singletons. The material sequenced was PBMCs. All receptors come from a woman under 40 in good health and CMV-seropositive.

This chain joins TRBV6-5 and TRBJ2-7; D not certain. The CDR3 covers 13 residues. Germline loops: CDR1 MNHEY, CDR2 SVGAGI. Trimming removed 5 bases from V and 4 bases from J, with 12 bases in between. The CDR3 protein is CASSTRTEYEQYF. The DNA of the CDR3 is TGTGCCAGCAGTACCCGGACGGAGTACGAGCAGTACTTC.

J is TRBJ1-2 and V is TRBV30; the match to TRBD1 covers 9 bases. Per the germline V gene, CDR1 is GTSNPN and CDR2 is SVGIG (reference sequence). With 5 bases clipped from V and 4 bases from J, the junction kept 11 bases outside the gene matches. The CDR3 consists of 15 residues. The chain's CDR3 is CAWDLLQGARYGYTF. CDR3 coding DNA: TGTGCCTGGGACCTATTACAGGGGGCGCGCTATGGCTACACCTTC.

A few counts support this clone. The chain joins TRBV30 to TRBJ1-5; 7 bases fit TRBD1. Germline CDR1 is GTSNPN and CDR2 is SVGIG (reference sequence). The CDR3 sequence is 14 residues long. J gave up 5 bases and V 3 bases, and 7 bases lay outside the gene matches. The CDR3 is CAWSSEGAHQPQHF. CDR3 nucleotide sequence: TGTGCCTGGAGCTCTGAGGGGGCTCATCAGCCCCAGCATTTT.

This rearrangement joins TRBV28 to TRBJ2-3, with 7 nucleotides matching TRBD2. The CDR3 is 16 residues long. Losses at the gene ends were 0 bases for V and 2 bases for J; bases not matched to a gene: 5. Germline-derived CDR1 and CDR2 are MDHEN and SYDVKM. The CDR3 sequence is CASSLWAGVDTDTQYF. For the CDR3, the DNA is TGTGCCAGCAGTTTATGGGCGGGGGTCGACACAGATACGCAGTATTTT.

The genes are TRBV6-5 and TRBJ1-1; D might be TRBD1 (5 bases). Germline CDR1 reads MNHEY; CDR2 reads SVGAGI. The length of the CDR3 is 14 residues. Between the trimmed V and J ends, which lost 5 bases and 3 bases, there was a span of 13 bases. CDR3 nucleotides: TGTGCCAGCAGTCGAATGACAGTTTACACTGAAGCTTTCTTT. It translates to CASSRMTVYTEAFF.

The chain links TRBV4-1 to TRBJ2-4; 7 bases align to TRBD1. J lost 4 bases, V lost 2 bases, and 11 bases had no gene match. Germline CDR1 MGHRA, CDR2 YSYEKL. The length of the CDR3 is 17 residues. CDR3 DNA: TGCGCCAGCAGCCAATCAGGGGGACGACTGATTAAAAACATTCAGTACTTC. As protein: CASSQSGGRLIKNIQYF.

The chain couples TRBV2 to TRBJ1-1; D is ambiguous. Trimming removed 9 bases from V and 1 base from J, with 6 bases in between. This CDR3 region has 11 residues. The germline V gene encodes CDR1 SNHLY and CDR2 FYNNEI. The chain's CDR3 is CASLWNTEAFF. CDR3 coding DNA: TGTGCCAGTCTTTGGAACACTGAAGCTTTCTTT.

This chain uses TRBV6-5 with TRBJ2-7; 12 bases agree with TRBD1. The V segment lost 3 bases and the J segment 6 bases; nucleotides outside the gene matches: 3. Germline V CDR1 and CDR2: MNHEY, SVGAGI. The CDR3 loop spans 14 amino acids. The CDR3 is CASSYGTGGGEQYF. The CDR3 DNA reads TGTGCCAGCAGTTATGGGACAGGGGGCGGCGAGCAGTACTTC.

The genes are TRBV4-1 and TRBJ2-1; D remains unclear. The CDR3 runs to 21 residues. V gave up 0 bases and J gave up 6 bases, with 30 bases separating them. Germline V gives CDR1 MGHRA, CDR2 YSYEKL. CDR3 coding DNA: TGCGCCAGCAGCCAAGAGCATTCGCCGAGTTCGGCGTACGTAAGGGTCAATGAGCAGTTCTTC. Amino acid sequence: CASSQEHSPSSAYVRVNEQFF.

Here the CDR3 reads CASSYVQGNQPQHF. CDR3 sequence (DNA): TGTGCCAGCAGTTACGTTCAGGGCAATCAGCCCCAGCATTTT. V gene TRBV6-5 combines with J gene TRBJ1-5; D gene unclear. CDR1 is MNHEY and CDR2 is SVGAGI in the germline V gene. The ends were cut back, 2 bases at V and 2 bases at J, with 7 bases in the middle. The CDR3 runs 14 residues.

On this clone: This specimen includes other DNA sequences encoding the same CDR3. In nucleotides, the CDR3 is TGCAGCGTTGAGACAGACTATGGCTACACCTTC. Translated, it gives CSVETDYGYTF. The chain is built from TRBV29-1 and TRBJ1-2; maybe TRBD1 (5 bases). V gave up 3 bases and J gave up 3 bases, with 5 bases separating them. CDR1 and CDR2 from the germline V gene are SQVTM and ANQGSEA. This CDR3 is built from 11 residues.

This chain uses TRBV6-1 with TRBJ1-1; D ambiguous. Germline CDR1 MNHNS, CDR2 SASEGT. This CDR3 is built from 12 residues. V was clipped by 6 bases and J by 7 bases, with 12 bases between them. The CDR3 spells CASRSGILEAFF. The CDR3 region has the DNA TGTGCCAGCAGGAGTGGAATTCTTGAAGCTTTCTTT.

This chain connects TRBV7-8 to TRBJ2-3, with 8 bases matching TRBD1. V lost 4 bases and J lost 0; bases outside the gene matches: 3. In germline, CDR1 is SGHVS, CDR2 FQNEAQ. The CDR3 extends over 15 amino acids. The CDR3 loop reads CASSSWTGSTDTQYF. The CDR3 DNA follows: TGTGCCAGCAGCTCCTGGACAGGGAGCACAGATACGCAGTATTTT.

The CDR3 region has the DNA TGTGCCAGCAGCGTAGGAAGTCAGGGAAGGAATGGCTACACCTTC. Protein: CASSVGSQGRNGYTF. The J gene is TRBJ1-2, the V gene TRBV9; D is possibly TRBD1 (5 bases). The CDR3 is made up of 15 amino acids. The germline V gene has CDR1 SGDLS and CDR2 YYNGEE. V lost 0 bases and J 6 bases, leaving 15 bases between the germline ends.

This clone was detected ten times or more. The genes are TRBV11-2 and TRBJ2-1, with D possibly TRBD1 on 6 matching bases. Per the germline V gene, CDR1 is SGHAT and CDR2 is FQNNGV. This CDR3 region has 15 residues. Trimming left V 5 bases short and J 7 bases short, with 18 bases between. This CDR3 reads CASSPEVWGRNEQFF. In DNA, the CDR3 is TGTGCCAGCAGCCCGGAGGTTTGGGGGCGGAATGAGCAGTTCTTC.

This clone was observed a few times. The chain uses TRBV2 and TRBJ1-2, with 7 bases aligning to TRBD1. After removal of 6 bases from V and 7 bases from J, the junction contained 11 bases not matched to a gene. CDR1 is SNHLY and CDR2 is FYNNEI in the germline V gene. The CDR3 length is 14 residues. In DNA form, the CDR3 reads TGTGCCAGCAGCGAAACAAGACAGGGTTCTGGCTACACCTTC. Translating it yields CASSETRQGSGYTF.

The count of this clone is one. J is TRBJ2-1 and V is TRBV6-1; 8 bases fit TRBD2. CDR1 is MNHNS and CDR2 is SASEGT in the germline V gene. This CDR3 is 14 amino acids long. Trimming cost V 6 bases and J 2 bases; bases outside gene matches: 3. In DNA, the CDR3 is TGTGCCAGCAGACCGGGACTAGCCTACAATGAGCAGTTCTTC. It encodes CASRPGLAYNEQFF.

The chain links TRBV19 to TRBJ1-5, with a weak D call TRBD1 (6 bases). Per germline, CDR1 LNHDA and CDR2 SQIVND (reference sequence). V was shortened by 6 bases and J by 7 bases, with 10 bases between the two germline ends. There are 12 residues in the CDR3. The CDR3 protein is CASSLDRQPQHF. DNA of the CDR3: TGTGCCAGTAGCCTTGACAGGCAGCCCCAGCATTTT.

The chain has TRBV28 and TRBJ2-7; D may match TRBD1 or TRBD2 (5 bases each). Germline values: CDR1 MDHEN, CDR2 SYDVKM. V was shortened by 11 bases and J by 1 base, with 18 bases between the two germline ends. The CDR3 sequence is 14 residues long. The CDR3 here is CAGRRVGDSYEQYF. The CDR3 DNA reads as TGTGCCGGACGGCGGGTGGGGGATTCCTACGAGCAGTACTTC.

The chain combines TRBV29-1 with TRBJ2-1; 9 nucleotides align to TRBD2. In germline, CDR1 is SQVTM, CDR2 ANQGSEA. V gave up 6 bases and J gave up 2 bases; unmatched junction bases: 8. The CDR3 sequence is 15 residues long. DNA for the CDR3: TGCAGCGTGGCTTATAGCGGGAGCGCCTACAATGAGCAGTTCTTC. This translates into CSVAYSGSAYNEQFF.